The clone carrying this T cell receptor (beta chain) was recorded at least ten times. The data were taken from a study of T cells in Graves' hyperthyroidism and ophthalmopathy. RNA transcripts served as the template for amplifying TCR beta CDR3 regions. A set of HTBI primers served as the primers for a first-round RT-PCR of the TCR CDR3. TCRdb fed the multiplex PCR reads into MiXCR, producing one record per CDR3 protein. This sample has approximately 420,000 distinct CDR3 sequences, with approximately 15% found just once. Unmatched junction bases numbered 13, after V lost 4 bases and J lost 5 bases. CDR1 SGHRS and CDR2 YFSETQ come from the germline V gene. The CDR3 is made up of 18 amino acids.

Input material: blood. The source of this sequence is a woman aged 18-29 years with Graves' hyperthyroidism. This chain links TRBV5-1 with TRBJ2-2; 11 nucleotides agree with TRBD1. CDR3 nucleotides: TGCGCCAGCAGCCATCCTGAATGGACAGGGGGCGGGACCGGGGAGCTGTTTTTT. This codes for CASSHPEWTGGGTGELFF.